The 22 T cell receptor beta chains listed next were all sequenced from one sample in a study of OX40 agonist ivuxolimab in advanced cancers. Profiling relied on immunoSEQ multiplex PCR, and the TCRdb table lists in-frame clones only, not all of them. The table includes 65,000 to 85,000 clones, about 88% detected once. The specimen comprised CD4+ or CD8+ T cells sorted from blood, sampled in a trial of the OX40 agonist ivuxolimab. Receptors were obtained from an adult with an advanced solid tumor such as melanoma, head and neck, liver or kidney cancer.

CDR3 protein: CASSFMGQNYGYTF. CDR3 bases: TGTGCCAGCAGCTTTATGGGACAGAACTATGGCTACACCTTC. The chain is built from TRBV7-2 and TRBJ1-2; 7 positions agree with TRBD1. The CDR3 has 14 residues. Germline V CDR1 and CDR2: SGHTA, FQGNSA. V gave up 3 bases and J gave up 2 bases; unmatched junction bases: 3.

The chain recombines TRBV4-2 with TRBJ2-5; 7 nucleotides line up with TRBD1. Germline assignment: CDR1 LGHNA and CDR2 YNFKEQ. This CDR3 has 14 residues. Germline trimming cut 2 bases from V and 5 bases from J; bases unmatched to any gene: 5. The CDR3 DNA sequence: TGTGCCAGCAGCCAAACAGGGGCCCGGGAGACCCAGTACTTC. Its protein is CASSQTGARETQYF.

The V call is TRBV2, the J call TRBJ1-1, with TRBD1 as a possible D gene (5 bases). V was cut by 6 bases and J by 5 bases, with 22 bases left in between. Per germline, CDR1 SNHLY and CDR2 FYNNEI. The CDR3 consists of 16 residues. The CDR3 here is CASSQEPGEVWTEAFF. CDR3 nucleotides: TGTGCCAGCAGCCAAGAACCGGGGGAAGTGTGGACTGAAGCTTTCTTT.

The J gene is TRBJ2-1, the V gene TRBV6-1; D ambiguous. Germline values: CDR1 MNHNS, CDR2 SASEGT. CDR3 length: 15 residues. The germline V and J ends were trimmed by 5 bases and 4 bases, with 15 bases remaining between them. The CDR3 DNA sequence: TGTGCCAGCAGTACCTTAGCACAGCTGTACAATGAGCAGTTCTTC. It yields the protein CASSTLAQLYNEQFF.

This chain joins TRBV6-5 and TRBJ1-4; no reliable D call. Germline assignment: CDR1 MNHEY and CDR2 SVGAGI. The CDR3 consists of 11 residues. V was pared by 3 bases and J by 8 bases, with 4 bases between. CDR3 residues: CASSYGEKLFF. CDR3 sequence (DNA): TGTGCCAGCAGTTATGGGGAAAAACTGTTTTTT.

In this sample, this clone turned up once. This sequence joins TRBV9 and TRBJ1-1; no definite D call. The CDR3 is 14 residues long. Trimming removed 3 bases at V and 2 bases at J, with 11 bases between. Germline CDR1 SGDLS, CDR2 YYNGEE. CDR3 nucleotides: TGTGCCAGCAGCGCGTCAACAAGAAACACTGAAGCTTTCTTT. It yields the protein CASSASTRNTEAFF.

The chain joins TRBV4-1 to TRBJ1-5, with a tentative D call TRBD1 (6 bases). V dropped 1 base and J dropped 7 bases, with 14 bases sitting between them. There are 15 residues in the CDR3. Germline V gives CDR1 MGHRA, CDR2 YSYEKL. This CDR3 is CASSQVNREDQPQHF. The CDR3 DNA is TGCGCCAGCAGCCAAGTCAACAGGGAGGACCAGCCCCAGCATTTT.

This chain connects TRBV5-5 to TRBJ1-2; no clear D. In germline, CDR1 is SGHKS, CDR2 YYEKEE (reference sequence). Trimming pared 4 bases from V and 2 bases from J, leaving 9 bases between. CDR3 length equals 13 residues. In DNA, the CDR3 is TGTGCCAGCAGCCCGGACGGGAACTATGGCTACACCTTC. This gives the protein CASSPDGNYGYTF.

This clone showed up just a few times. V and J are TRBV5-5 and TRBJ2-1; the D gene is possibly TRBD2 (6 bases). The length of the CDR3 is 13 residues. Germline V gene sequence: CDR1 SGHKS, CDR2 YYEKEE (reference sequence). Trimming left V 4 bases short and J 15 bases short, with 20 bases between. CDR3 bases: TGTGCCAGCAGCATCCGGAGGGAAGGGGTTTGGTTCTTC. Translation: CASSIRREGVWFF.

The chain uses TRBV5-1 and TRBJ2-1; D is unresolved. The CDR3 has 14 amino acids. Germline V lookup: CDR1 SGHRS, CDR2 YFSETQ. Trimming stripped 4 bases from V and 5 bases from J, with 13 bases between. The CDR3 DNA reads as TGCGCCAGCAGCGGAAAGGCTGCGGACAATGAGCAGTTCTTC. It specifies CASSGKAADNEQFF.

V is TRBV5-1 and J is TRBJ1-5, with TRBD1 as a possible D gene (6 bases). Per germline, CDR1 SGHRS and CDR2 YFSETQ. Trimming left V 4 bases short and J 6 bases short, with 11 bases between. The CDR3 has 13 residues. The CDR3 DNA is TGCGCCAGCAGCCTACAGGGAGGTCAGCCCCAGCATTTT. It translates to CASSLQGGQPQHF.

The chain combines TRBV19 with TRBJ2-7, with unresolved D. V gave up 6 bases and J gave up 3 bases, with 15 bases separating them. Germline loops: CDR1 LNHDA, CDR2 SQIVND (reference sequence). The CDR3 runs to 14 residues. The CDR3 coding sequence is TGTGCCAGTAGCCTTAGGTCCCAAGACTACGAGCAGTACTTC. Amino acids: CASSLRSQDYEQYF.

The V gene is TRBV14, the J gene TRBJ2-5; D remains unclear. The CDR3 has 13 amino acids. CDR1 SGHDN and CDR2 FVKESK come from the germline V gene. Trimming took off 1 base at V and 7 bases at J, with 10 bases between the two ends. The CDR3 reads CASSQGAQTTQYF. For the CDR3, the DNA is TGTGCCAGCAGCCAAGGGGCCCAAACGACCCAGTACTTC.

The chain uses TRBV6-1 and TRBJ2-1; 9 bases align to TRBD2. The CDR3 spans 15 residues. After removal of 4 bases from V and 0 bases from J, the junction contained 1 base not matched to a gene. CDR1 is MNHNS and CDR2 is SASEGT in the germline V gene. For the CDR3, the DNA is TGTGCCAGCAGTGGTAGCGGGAGCTCCTACAATGAGCAGTTCTTC. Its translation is CASSGSGSSYNEQFF.

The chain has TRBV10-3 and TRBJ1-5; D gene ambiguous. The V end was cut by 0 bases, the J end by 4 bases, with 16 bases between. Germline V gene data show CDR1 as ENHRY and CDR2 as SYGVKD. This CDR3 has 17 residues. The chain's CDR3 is CAISESATPIGNQPQHF. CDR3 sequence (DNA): TGTGCCATCAGTGAGTCTGCGACACCCATTGGGAATCAGCCCCAGCATTTT.

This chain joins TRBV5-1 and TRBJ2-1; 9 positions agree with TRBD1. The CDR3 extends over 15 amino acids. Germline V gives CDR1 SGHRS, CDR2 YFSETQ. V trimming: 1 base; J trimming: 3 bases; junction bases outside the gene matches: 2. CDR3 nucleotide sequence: TGCGCCAGCAGCTTGCCGGACAGGGGCTACAATGAGCAGTTCTTC. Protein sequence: CASSLPDRGYNEQFF.

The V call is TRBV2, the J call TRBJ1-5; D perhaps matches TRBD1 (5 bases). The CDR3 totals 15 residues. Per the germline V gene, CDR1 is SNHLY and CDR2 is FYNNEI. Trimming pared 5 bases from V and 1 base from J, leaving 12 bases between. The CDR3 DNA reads TGTGCCAGCAGTCAAGGCTCAGGGAGCAATCAGCCCCAGCATTTT. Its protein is CASSQGSGSNQPQHF.

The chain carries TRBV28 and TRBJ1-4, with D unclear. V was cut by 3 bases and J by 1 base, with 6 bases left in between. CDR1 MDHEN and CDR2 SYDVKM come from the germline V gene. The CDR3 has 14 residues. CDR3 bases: TGTGCCAGCAGTTTCTGGGGAACTAATGAAAAACTGTTTTTT. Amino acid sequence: CASSFWGTNEKLFF.

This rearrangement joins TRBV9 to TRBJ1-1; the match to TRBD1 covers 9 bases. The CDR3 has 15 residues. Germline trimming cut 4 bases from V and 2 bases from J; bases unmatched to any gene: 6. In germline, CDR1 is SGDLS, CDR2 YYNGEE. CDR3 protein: CASSPRDRVNTEAFF. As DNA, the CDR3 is TGTGCCAGCAGCCCCCGGGACAGGGTAAACACTGAAGCTTTCTTT.

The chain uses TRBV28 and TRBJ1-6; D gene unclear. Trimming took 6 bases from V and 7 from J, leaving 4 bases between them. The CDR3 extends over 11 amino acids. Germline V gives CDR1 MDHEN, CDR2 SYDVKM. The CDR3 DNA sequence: TGTGCCAGCAGCAAGAATTCACCCCTCCACTTT. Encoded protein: CASSKNSPLHF.

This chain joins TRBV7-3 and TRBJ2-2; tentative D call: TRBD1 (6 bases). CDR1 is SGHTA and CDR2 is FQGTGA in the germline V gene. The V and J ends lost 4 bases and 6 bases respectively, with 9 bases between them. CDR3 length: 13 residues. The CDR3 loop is CASSSRGSGELFF. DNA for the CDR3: TGTGCCAGCAGCTCCAGGGGTTCCGGGGAGCTGTTTTTT.

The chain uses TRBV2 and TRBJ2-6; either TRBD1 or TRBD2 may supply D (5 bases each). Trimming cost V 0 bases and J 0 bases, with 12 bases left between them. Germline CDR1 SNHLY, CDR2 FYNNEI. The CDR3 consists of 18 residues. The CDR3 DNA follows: TGTGCCAGCAGTGAAGCCCGGGACGGCTACTCTGGGGCCAACGTCCTGACTTTC. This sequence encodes CASSEARDGYSGANVLTF.